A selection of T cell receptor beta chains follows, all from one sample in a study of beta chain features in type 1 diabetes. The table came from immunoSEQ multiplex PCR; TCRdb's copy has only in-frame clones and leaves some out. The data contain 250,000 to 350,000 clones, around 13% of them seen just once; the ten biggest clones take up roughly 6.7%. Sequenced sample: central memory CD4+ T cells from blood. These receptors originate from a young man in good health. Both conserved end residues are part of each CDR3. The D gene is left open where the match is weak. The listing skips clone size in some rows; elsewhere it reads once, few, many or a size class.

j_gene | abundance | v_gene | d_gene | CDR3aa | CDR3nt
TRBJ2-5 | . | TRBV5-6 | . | CASSVPRETQYF | TGTGCCAGCAGCGTACCCCGAGAGACCCAGTACTTC
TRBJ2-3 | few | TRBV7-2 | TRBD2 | CASSPPLAGGFITQYF | TGTGCCAGCAGCCCCCCCCTAGCGGGAGGGTTCATTACGCAGTATTTT
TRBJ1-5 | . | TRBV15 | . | CATSRDQAENQPQHF | TGTGCCACCAGCAGAGATCAGGCAGAGAATCAGCCCCAGCATTTT
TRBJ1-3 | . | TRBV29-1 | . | CSVETAPGDTIYF | TGCAGCGTTGAGACTGCTCCTGGGGACACCATATATTTT
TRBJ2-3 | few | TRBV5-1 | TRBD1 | CASSSTGTGGTDTQYF | TGCGCCAGCAGCTCAACCGGGACAGGGGGCACAGATACGCAGTATTTT
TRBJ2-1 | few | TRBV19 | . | CASSRPGTVNEQFF | TGTGCCAGTAGTAGGCCTGGGACGGTCAATGAGCAGTTCTTC
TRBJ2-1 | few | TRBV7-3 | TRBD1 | CASSPQGAYNEQFF | TGTGCCAGCAGCCCTCAGGGGGCGTACAATGAGCAGTTCTTC
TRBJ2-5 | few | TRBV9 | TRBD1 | CASSVGGQGKTQYF | TGTGCCAGCAGCGTAGGGGGACAGGGAAAGACCCAGTACTTC
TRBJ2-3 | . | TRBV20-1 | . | CSENRLNTQYF | TGCAGTGAAAACAGGTTGAATACGCAGTATTTT
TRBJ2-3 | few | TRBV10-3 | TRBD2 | CAISVGLREGTQYF | TGTGCCATCAGTGTTGGCCTAAGGGAGGGTACGCAGTATTTT
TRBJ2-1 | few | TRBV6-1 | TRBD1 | CATSGQYYNEQFF | TGTGCCACCTCGGGACAGTACTACAATGAGCAGTTCTTC
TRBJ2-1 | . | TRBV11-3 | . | CASSRPLPGLDNEQFF | TGTGCCAGCAGCCGCCCGCTGCCGGGGTTGGACAATGAGCAGTTCTTC
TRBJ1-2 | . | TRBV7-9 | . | CASTETSGDGYTF | TGTGCCAGCACCGAGACCTCTGGGGATGGCTACACCTTC
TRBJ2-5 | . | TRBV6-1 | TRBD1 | CASRQQGSQETQYF | TGTGCCAGCAGACAACAGGGGAGCCAAGAGACCCAGTACTTC
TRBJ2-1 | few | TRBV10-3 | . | CAITASDHEQFF | TGTGCCATCACGGCTAGCGACCATGAGCAGTTCTTC
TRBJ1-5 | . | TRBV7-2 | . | CASSPRWAGSNQPQHF | TGTGCCAGCAGCCCCCGATGGGCGGGGAGCAATCAGCCCCAGCATTTT
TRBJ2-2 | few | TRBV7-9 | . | CASSLGPANTGELFF | TGTGCCAGCAGCTTAGGGCCGGCGAACACCGGGGAGCTGTTTTTT
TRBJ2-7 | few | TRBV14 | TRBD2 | CASSQVGFGTSAQSSYEQYF | TGTGCCAGCAGCCAAGTTGGGTTCGGGACTAGCGCACAGAGCTCCTACGAGCAGTACTTC
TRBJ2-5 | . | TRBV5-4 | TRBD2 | CASSSDPGLAGRKTQYF | TGTGCCAGCAGCTCCGATCCGGGACTAGCGGGGCGGAAGACCCAGTACTTC
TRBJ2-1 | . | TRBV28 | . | CASRRGRHPYNEQFF | TGTGCCAGCAGGAGAGGACGCCACCCCTACAATGAGCAGTTCTTC
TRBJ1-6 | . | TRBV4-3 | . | CASSQGQSNSPLHF | TGCGCCAGCAGCCAAGGACAGTCAAATTCACCCCTCCACTTT
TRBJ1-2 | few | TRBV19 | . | CASSIQGPYGYTF | TGTGCCAGTAGTATTCAGGGACCGTACGGCTACACCTTC
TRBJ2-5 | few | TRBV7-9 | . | CASGWQETQYF | TGTGCCAGCGGCTGGCAAGAGACCCAGTACTTC
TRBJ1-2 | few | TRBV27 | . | CASSPLGRTYGYTF | TGTGCCAGCAGTCCGCTGGGACGGACCTATGGCTACACCTTC
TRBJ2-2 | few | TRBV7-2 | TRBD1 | CASSLDRAITGELFF | TGTGCCAGCAGCCTCGACAGGGCGATAACCGGGGAGCTGTTTTTT
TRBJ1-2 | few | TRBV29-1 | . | CSVEDWTANYGYTF | TGCAGCGTTGAAGATTGGACTGCCAACTATGGCTACACCTTC
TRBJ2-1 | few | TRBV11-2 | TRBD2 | CASSLSLAGNEQFF | TGTGCCAGCAGCTTAAGCCTAGCGGGAAATGAGCAGTTCTTC
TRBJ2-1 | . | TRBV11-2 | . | CASSIVKGPSYNEQFF | TGTGCCAGCAGCATAGTAAAGGGTCCATCCTACAATGAGCAGTTCTTC
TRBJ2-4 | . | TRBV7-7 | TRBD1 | CASSPREQGYQYF | TGTGCCAGCAGCCCCAGAGAACAGGGGTATCAGTACTTC
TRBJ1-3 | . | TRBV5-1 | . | CASSLGAGGTGNTIYF | TGCGCCAGCAGCTTGGGGGCCGGGGGCACTGGAAACACCATATATTTT
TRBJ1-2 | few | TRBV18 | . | CASSPRQDNYGYTF | TGTGCCAGCTCACCACGACAGGATAACTATGGCTACACCTTC
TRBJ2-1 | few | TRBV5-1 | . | CASSSQGNSYNEQFF | TGCGCCAGCAGCTCCCAGGGCAATTCCTACAATGAGCAGTTCTTC
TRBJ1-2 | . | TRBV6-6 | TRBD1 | CASRGQGYGYTF | TGTGCCAGCAGGGGACAGGGCTATGGCTACACCTTC
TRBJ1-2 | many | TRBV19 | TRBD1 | CASSTDRVDGYTF | TGTGCCAGTAGTACCGACAGGGTGGATGGCTACACCTTC
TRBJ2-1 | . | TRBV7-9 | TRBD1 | CASSSTGTRSYNEQFF | TGTGCCAGCAGCTCGACAGGGACCCGATCCTACAATGAGCAGTTCTTC
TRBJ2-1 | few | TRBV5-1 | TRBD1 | CASSLTGGNEQFF | TGCGCCAGCAGCTTAACAGGGGGCAATGAGCAGTTCTTC
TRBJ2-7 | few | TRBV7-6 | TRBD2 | CASSPVGGDYHEQYF | TGTGCCAGCAGCCCCGTGGGGGGGGACTACCACGAGCAGTACTTC
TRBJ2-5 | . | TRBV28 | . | CASKGGGPSETQYF | TGTGCCAGCAAAGGGGGAGGGCCGTCCGAGACCCAGTACTTC
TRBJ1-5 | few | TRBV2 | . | CASRDPRGLNQPQHF | TGTGCCAGCAGGGACCCAAGAGGTCTCAATCAGCCCCAGCATTTT
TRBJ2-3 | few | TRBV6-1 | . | CASSEAFSSGPSTDTQYF | TGTGCCAGCAGTGAAGCGTTTAGTTCCGGGCCTAGCACAGATACGCAGTATTTT
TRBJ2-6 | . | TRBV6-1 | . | CASSTTANVLTF | TGTGCCAGCAGTACAACGGCCAACGTCCTGACTTTC
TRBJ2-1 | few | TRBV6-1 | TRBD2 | CASSAGLAGGRTNYNEQFF | TGTGCCAGCAGTGCGGGACTAGCGGGAGGGCGAACTAACTACAATGAGCAGTTCTTC
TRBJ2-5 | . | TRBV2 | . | CASSGVAGGQGTQYF | TGTGCCAGCAGTGGGGTAGCGGGGGGACAGGGGACCCAGTACTTC
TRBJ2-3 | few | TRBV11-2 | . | CASSQTRGNTQYF | TGTGCCAGCAGCCAGACTCGGGGGAATACGCAGTATTTT
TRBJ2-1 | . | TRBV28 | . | CATTARSRYNEQFF | TGTGCCACCACAGCCCGGTCTCGATACAATGAGCAGTTCTTC
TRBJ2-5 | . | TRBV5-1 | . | CASSLELGKQTQYF | TGCGCCAGCAGCTTGGAGCTCGGGAAACAGACCCAGTACTTC
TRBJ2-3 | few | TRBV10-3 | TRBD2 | CAISLAGGPTDTQYF | TGTGCCATCAGCCTAGCGGGAGGGCCCACAGATACGCAGTATTTT
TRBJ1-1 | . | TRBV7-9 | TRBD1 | CASSADRGNTEAFF | TGTGCCAGCAGCGCGGACAGGGGGAACACTGAAGCTTTCTTT
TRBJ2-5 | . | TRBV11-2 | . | CASSLDRSTLRDF | TGTGCCAGCAGCTTAGATCGCAGCACCCTGCGGGACTTC
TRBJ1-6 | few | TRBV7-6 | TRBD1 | CASSLDRQGAASPLHF | TGTGCCAGCAGCTTGGACAGACAGGGGGCGGCCTCACCCCTCCACTTT
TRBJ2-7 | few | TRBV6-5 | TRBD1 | CASSYDRDEQYF | TGTGCCAGCAGCTATGACAGGGACGAGCAGTACTTC
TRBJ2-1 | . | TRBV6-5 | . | CASSHNNEQFF | TGTGCCAGCAGTCACAACAATGAGCAGTTCTTC
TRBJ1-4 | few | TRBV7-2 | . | CASSPDGFAKKLFF | TGTGCCAGCAGCCCCGACGGGTTTGCGAAAAAACTGTTTTTT
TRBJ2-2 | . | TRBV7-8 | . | CASSLRAHGMTGELFF | TGTGCCAGCAGCTTAAGGGCCCACGGGATGACCGGGGAGCTGTTTTTT